These 32 T cell receptor beta chains were all obtained from the same sample, sequenced in a study of blood T cell repertoires in COVID-19. Assay used: immunoSEQ multiplex PCR; TCRdb lists only in-frame clones, some missing. The sample has about 73,000 clones, around 83% seen once. What was sequenced was peripheral blood. Receptors were obtained from a man aged 45-65 years with active COVID-19.

This clone was detected once. The V gene is TRBV5-1, the J gene TRBJ1-1, with D possibly being TRBD1 (5 bases). Germline CDR1 SGHRS, CDR2 YFSETQ. The length of the CDR3 is 14 residues. With 2 bases removed from V and 1 base from J, the gap between germline ends came to 9 bases. In DNA form, the CDR3 reads TGCGCCAGCAGCTTCGACAGCCCGAACACTGAAGCTTTCTTT. Protein: CASSFDSPNTEAFF.

About this clone: This sample also contains other DNA sequences that code for the same CDR3. The chain couples TRBV7-2 to TRBJ2-5; TRBD1 is a possible D gene (5 bases). The germline V and J ends were trimmed by 0 bases and 2 bases, with 7 bases remaining between them. The CDR3 runs to 14 residues. Germline lookup yields CDR1 SGHTA and CDR2 FQGNSA. CDR3 loop: CASSLAGQQETQYF. The CDR3 DNA follows: TGTGCCAGCAGCTTAGCGGGGCAGCAAGAGACCCAGTACTTC.

The chain recombines TRBV9 with TRBJ1-4, with TRBD1 matching 9 bases. Trimming at V came to 0 bases and at J to 6 bases, leaving 3 bases not matched to a gene. The CDR3 is 15 residues long. CDR1 SGDLS and CDR2 YYNGEE come from the germline V gene. CDR3 DNA sequence: TGTGCCAGCAGCGTAGTAGGGGACAGGGATGAAAAACTGTTTTTT. Translated: CASSVVGDRDEKLFF.

This clone has more than one count but fewer than ten. The chain combines TRBV18 with TRBJ2-7; 11 nucleotides match TRBD1. Germline lookup yields CDR1 KGHSH and CDR2 LQKENI. The CDR3 spans 13 residues. Unmatched junction bases numbered 4, after V lost 5 bases and J lost 7 bases. The chain's CDR3 is CASSLDRGQEQYF. CDR3 sequence (DNA): TGTGCCAGCTCATTGGACAGGGGGCAAGAGCAGTACTTC.

V gene TRBV4-2 combines with J gene TRBJ2-7; TRBD2 matches 13 bases. The V gene end was trimmed by 4 bases and the J gene end by 6 bases; junction bases not matched to a gene: 9. Germline assignment: CDR1 LGHNA and CDR2 YNFKEQ. CDR3 length: 16 residues. The CDR3 sequence: CASSPEGRLAGGEQYF. DNA of the CDR3: TGTGCCAGCAGCCCAGAAGGGAGACTAGCGGGGGGCGAGCAGTACTTC.

The V gene is TRBV3-1 (or the pseudogene TRBV3-2), the J gene TRBJ2-2; the D gene is possibly TRBD1 (5 bases). The germline CDR1 and CDR2 sequences are LGHDT and YNNKEL (reference sequence). This CDR3 comprises 15 residues. Trimming took off 1 base at V and 5 bases at J, with 11 bases between the two ends. The CDR3 region has the DNA TGTGCCAGCAGCCAAGCAGGGCGGCATACCGGGGAGCTGTTTTTT. This sequence encodes CASSQAGRHTGELFF.

This chain connects TRBV24-1 to TRBJ2-7; 10 bases map to TRBD2. Trimming cost V 1 base and J 7 bases; bases outside gene matches: 9. The germline gives CDR1 KGHDR, CDR2 SFDVKD. The CDR3 covers 16 residues. The CDR3 DNA reads as TGTGCCACCAGTGATTTAGCGGGAGGGCCTAATTGGGAGCAGTACTTC. This gives the protein CATSDLAGGPNWEQYF.

This clone was counted many times. V usage is TRBV6-4 and J usage is TRBJ2-2; tentatively, D is TRBD2 (6 bases). Germline-derived CDR1 and CDR2 are MRHNA and SNTAGT. V was clipped by 7 bases and J by 7 bases, with 16 bases between them. This CDR3 comprises 14 residues. The CDR3 reads CASKDRDSVGELFF. The CDR3, as DNA: TGTGCCAGCAAGGACCGGGACTCTGTCGGGGAGCTGTTTTTT.

The rearrangement links TRBV7-8 to TRBJ1-4; no firm D call. This CDR3 spans 18 amino acids. Trimming left V 5 bases short and J 0 bases short, with 19 bases between. Germline V lookup: CDR1 SGHVS, CDR2 FQNEAQ. The CDR3 here is CASSPGSALLPTNEKLFF. The DNA of the CDR3 is TGTGCCAGCAGCCCAGGATCGGCCCTCCTTCCAACTAATGAAAAACTGTTTTTT.

The rearrangement uses TRBV11-2 and TRBJ2-7, with 10 bases fitting TRBD2. CDR3 length: 14 residues. V lost 3 bases and J lost 4; bases outside the gene matches: 3. Germline V CDR1 and CDR2: SGHAT, FQNNGV. This chain's CDR3 is CASSLASGRYEQYF. CDR3 bases: TGTGCCAGCAGCTTGGCTAGCGGGAGATACGAGCAGTACTTC.

CDR3: CASSVGLHTGELFF. DNA of the CDR3: TGTGCCAGCAGCGTCGGACTGCACACCGGGGAGCTGTTTTTT. The rearrangement uses TRBV9 and TRBJ2-2; tentative D call: TRBD2 (5 bases). There are 14 residues in the CDR3. V lost 2 bases and J 3 bases, leaving 8 bases between the germline ends. The germline V gene encodes CDR1 SGDLS and CDR2 YYNGEE.

The gene calls are TRBV4-1 and TRBJ2-2, with TRBD1 identical over 7 bases. Germline V gene data show CDR1 as MGHRA and CDR2 as YSYEKL. CDR3 length: 13 residues. Unmatched junction bases numbered 2, after V lost 4 bases and J lost 6 bases. Here the CDR3 reads CASSLQGSGELFF. The CDR3 DNA reads as TGCGCCAGCAGCCTACAGGGGTCCGGGGAGCTGTTTTTT.

The chain has TRBV10-2 and TRBJ2-7, with TRBD2 identical over 13 bases. This CDR3 spans 13 amino acids. Trimming took 6 bases from V and 10 from J; bases not matched to a gene: 6. Per germline, CDR1 WSHSY and CDR2 SAAADI. The CDR3 region is CASSTGTSGDQYF. The CDR3 DNA is TGCGCCAGCAGCACCGGGACTAGCGGGGATCAGTACTTC.

This chain connects TRBV7-9 to TRBJ1-1; no clear D. The CDR3 is 12 residues long. Trimming took 9 bases from V and 0 from J, leaving 8 bases between them. CDR1 is SEHNR, CDR2 FQNEAQ, per germline (reference sequence). CDR3: CARQPLNTEAFF. DNA for the CDR3: TGTGCCAGACAACCCCTGAACACTGAAGCTTTCTTT.

The chain's CDR3 is CASSLTSGRGFEETQYF. The CDR3 DNA follows: TGCGCCAGCAGCTTAACTAGCGGGAGAGGGTTTGAGGAGACCCAGTACTTC. V gene TRBV5-1 combines with J gene TRBJ2-5, with 11 bases fitting TRBD2. The CDR3 totals 17 residues. V gave up 2 bases and J gave up 5 bases; unmatched junction bases: 11. Germline CDR1 is SGHRS and CDR2 is YFSETQ.

The CDR3 nucleotides read TGCGCCAGCAGCTTACTAGTGGGCACCGGGGAGCTGTTTTTT. Translation: CASSLLVGTGELFF. The V gene is TRBV5-1, the J gene TRBJ2-2, with D possibly TRBD2 on 5 matching bases. Trimming pared 2 bases from V and 4 bases from J, leaving 9 bases between. Per germline, CDR1 SGHRS and CDR2 YFSETQ. The CDR3 loop spans 14 amino acids.

The chain links TRBV6-1 to TRBJ2-1; no clear D. The length of the CDR3 is 12 residues. Trimming pared 2 bases from V and 10 bases from J, leaving 9 bases between. The germline CDR1 and CDR2 sequences are MNHNS and SASEGT. The CDR3: CASSERVIEQFF. DNA for the CDR3: TGTGCCAGCAGTGAACGCGTGATAGAGCAGTTCTTC.

This sequence joins TRBV19 and TRBJ2-1; TRBD2 matches at 12 bases. Germline V CDR1 and CDR2: LNHDA, SQIVND (reference sequence). The J segment lost 5 bases and the V segment lost 7 bases, leaving 12 bases of the junction unmatched. This CDR3 has 17 residues. The CDR3 spells CASTTSRGLAGNNEQFF. The CDR3 DNA follows: TGTGCCAGTACCACCTCAAGGGGACTAGCGGGTAACAATGAGCAGTTCTTC.

The chain uses TRBV7-9 and TRBJ2-1; D possibly corresponds to TRBD1 (5 bases). Germline-derived CDR1 and CDR2 are SEHNR and FQNEAQ (reference sequence). The CDR3 is 14 amino acids. Trimming stripped 1 base from V and 8 bases from J, with 12 bases between. In DNA, the CDR3 is TGTGCCAGCAGCTTAGACGCAGGGTCCCATGAGCAGTTCTTC. This translates into CASSLDAGSHEQFF.

The chain joins TRBV4-1 to TRBJ1-2, with a weak D call TRBD1 (5 bases). V lost 0 bases to trimming and J lost 5 bases, with 13 bases between them. Germline CDR1 and CDR2: MGHRA and YSYEKL. CDR3 length equals 15 residues. CDR3 nucleotide sequence: TGCGCCAGCAGCCAAGAAGGAGGGGCCGTATATGGCTACACCTTC. It yields the protein CASSQEGGAVYGYTF.

The chain joins TRBV6-2 or TRBV6-3 to TRBJ2-1, with 12 bases aligning to TRBD2. J was trimmed by 8 bases and V by 2 bases; bases with no gene match: 16. The germline V gene encodes CDR1 MNHEY and CDR2 SVGEGT. The CDR3 covers 19 residues. The CDR3 nucleotides are TGTGCCAGCAGTTACCCCACCGTTGGGCTAGCGGGAGGGCCGGATGAGCAGTTCTTC. This encodes CASSYPTVGLAGGPDEQFF.

The gene calls are TRBV6-5 and TRBJ2-7, with 8 bases lining up with TRBD2. Germline loops: CDR1 MNHEY, CDR2 SVGAGI. The ends lost 2 bases at V and 6 bases at J; junction bases unmatched: 3. The CDR3 extends over 13 amino acids. The CDR3 coding sequence is TGTGCCAGCAGTTACGGGACTAGAACCGAGCAGTACTTC. Its protein is CASSYGTRTEQYF.

The chain carries TRBV27 and TRBJ1-1, with 8 bases fitting TRBD1. V lost 7 bases to trimming and J lost 4 bases; unmatched junction nucleotides: 32. The CDR3 contains 22 residues. Germline values: CDR1 MNHEY, CDR2 SMNVEV (reference sequence). CDR3 nucleotide sequence: TGTGCCAGCACCCCCGGGACAACCCGTAAGGGGGCAGGGGGCAAGGAGGGCACTGAAGCTTTCTTT. Its translation: CASTPGTTRKGAGGKEGTEAFF.

CDR3 nucleotides: TGTGCCAGCAGAACTAGCGTCTCCTACGAGCAGTACTTC. Protein: CASRTSVSYEQYF. The V gene is TRBV2, the J gene TRBJ2-7, with 7 bases aligning to TRBD2. V shed 6 bases and J 0 bases; nucleotides not matched to a gene: 2. This CDR3 contains 13 residues. Germline V lookup: CDR1 SNHLY, CDR2 FYNNEI. Full variable domain (rest looked up from reference TRBV2 and TRBJ2-7): EPEVTQTPSHQVTQMGQEVILRCVPISNHLYFYWYRQILGQKVEFLVSFYNNEISEKSEIFDDQFSVERPDGSNFTLKIRSTKLEDSAMYFCASRTSVSYEQYFGPGTRLTVT.

J is TRBJ1-3 and V is TRBV7-3; possible D gene TRBD1, 6 bases. V was trimmed by 3 bases and J by 0 bases, leaving 9 bases between them. The V gene's germline CDR1 is SGHTA and CDR2 FQGTGA. The CDR3 has 15 residues. The CDR3 loop reads CASSLAGASGNTIYF. DNA of the CDR3: TGTGCCAGCAGCTTGGCAGGGGCCTCTGGAAACACCATATATTTT. The whole variable domain, filled in from reference TRBV7-3 and TRBJ1-3, reads GAGVSQTPSNKVTEKGKYVELRCDPISGHTALYWYRQSLGQGPEFLIYFQGTGAADDSGLPNDRFFAVRPEGSVSTLKIQRTERGDSAVYLCASSLAGASGNTIYFGEGSWLTVV.

CDR3 protein: CASSDLLGENEQFF. The CDR3 region has the DNA TGTGCCAGCAGTGATCTCCTAGGAGAAAATGAGCAGTTCTTC. The rearrangement links TRBV6-4 to TRBJ2-1; D is unresolved. V was shortened by 3 bases and J by 7 bases, with 13 bases between the two germline ends. CDR1 and CDR2 from the germline V gene are MRHNA and SNTAGT. CDR3 length equals 14 residues.

The chain uses TRBV7-2 and TRBJ2-7; TRBD2 is a possible D gene (6 bases). Germline V lookup: CDR1 SGHTA, CDR2 FQGNSA. The V gene lost 2 bases and the J gene lost 3 bases, with 14 bases spanning the gap. This CDR3 spans 15 amino acids. The CDR3 nucleotides read TGTGCCAGCAGCTTACGGCGGGGCTACCACTACGAGCAGTACTTC. This encodes CASSLRRGYHYEQYF. Drawing the rest from reference TRBV7-2 and TRBJ2-7, the complete variable domain is GAGVSQSPSNKVTEKGKDVELRCDPISGHTALYWYRQSLGQGLEFLIYFQGNSAPDKSGLPSDRFSAERTGGSVSTLTIQRTQQEDSAVYLCASSLRRGYHYEQYFGPGTRLTVT.

The gene calls are TRBV27 and TRBJ2-2; 8 bases agree with TRBD2. CDR1 MNHEY and CDR2 SMNVEV come from the germline V gene (reference sequence). Trimming cost V 6 bases and J 1 base; bases outside gene matches: 4. CDR3 size: 15 residues. CDR3: CASRYTSGNTGELFF. CDR3 sequence (DNA): TGTGCCAGCAGGTACACTAGCGGGAACACCGGGGAGCTGTTTTTT.

V usage is TRBV5-6 and J usage is TRBJ2-7; D is perhaps TRBD1 (6 bases). V was pared by 0 bases and J by 5 bases, with 12 bases between. Germline CDR1 is SGHDT and CDR2 is YYEEEE. The CDR3 extends over 14 amino acids. The CDR3 coding sequence is TGTGCCAGCAGCTTGGTACAGGGAGACAACGAGCAGTACTTC. The encoded protein is CASSLVQGDNEQYF.

The chain carries TRBV7-2 and TRBJ2-5; TRBD1 matches 10 bases. V lost 4 bases and J lost 9; bases outside the gene matches: 5. Germline lookup yields CDR1 SGHTA and CDR2 FQGNSA. This CDR3 has 13 residues. Here the CDR3 DNA reads TGTGCCAGCAGCTCGGGACAGGGGACGGCCCAGTACTTC. Translating gives CASSSGQGTAQYF.

The chain links TRBV27 to TRBJ2-1; D ambiguous. The CDR3 consists of 11 residues. V was pared by 5 bases and J by 4 bases, with 3 bases between. Germline V gene sequence: CDR1 MNHEY, CDR2 SMNVEV (reference sequence). CDR3 protein: CASSRYNEQFF. The CDR3 DNA follows: TGTGCCAGCAGTCGTTACAATGAGCAGTTCTTC.

This sequence joins TRBV6-2 or TRBV6-3 and TRBJ2-5; 14 bases agree with TRBD2. V dropped 6 bases and J dropped 4; count of bases not matched to a gene: 7. This CDR3 has 16 amino acids. CDR1 and CDR2 (germline): MNHEY, SVGEGT. The CDR3 sequence: CASSPGTSGGRETQYF. DNA of the CDR3: TGTGCCAGCAGCCCTGGGACTAGCGGGGGAAGAGAGACCCAGTACTTC.